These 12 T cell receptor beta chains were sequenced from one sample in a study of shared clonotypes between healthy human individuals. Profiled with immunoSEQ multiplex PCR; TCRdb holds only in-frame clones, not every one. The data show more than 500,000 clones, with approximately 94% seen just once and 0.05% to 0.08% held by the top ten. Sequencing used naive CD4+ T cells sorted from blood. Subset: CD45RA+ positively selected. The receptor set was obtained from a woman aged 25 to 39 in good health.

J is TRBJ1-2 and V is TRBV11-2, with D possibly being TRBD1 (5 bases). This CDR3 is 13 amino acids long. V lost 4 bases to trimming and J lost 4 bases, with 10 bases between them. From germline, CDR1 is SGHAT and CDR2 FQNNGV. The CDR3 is CASSSDSFYGYTF. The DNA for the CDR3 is TGTGCCAGCAGCTCCGACAGCTTCTATGGCTACACCTTC.

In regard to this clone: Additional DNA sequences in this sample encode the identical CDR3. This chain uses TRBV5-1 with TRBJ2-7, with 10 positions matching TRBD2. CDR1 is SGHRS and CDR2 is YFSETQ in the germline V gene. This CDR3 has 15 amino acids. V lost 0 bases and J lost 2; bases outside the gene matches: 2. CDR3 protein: CASSLGLAGAYEQYF. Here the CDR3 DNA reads TGCGCCAGCAGCTTGGGTCTAGCGGGGGCCTACGAGCAGTACTTC.

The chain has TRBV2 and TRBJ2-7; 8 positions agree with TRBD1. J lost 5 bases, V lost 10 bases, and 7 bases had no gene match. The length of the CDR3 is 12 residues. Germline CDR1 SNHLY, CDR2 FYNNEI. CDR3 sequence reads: CATGQGTHEQYF. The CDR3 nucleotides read TGTGCCACTGGACAGGGTACCCACGAGCAGTACTTC.

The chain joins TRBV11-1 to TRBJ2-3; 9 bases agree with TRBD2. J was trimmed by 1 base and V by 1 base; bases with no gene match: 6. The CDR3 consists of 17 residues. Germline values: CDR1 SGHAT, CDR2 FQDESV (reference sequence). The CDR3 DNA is TGTGCCAGCAGCTTAGTACCCGCTAGCGGGGGCACAGATACGCAGTATTTT. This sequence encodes CASSLVPASGGTDTQYF.

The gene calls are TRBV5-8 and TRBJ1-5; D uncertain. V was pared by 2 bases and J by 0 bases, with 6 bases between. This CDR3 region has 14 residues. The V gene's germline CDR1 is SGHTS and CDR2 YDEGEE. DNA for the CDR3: TGTGCCAGCAGCTTCCAGCTTAGCAATCAGCCCCAGCATTTT. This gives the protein CASSFQLSNQPQHF.

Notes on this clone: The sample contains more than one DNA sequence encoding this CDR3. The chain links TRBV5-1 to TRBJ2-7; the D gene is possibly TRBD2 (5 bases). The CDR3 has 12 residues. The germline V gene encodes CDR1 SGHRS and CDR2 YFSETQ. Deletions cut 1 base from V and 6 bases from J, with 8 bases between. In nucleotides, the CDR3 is TGCGCCAGCAGCTTGACCGGAGGCGAGCAGTACTTC. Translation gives CASSLTGGEQYF. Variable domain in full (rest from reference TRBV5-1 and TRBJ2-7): KAGVTQTPRYLIKTRGQQVTLSCSPISGHRSVSWYQQTPGQGLQFLFEYFSETQRNKGNFPGRFSGRQFSNSRSEMNVSTLELGDSALYLCASSLTGGEQYFGPGTRLTVT.

CDR3 sequence reads: CASSLLSTTMNTEAFF. CDR3 bases: TGTGCCAGCAGCCTCCTCTCAACAACCATGAACACTGAAGCTTTCTTT. The chain couples TRBV7-2 to TRBJ1-1; D is uncertain. V lost 5 bases and J 0 bases, leaving 16 bases between the germline ends. This CDR3 is built from 16 residues. Germline-derived CDR1 and CDR2 are SGHTA and FQGNSA.

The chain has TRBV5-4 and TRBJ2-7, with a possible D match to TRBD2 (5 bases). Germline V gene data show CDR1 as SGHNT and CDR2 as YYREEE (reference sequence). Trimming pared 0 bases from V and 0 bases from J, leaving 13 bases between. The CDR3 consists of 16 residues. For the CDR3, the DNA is TGTGCCAGCAGCTTGGACTGGCGGGCTAGCTCCTACGAGCAGTACTTC. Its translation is CASSLDWRASSYEQYF.

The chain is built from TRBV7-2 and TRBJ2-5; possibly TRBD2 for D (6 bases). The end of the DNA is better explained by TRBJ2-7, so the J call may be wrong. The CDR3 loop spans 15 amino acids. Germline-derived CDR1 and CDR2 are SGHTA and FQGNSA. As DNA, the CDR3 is TGTGCCAGCAGCTTGATCGCGGATCGGGAGTTCGAGCAGTACTTC. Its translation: CASSLIADREFEQYF.

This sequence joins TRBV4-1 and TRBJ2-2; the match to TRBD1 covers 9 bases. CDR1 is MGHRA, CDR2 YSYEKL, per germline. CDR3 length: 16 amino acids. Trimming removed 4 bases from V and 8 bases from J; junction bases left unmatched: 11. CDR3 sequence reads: CASSLGTGPILGELFF. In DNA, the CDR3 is TGCGCCAGCAGCCTCGGGACAGGGCCCATCCTAGGGGAGCTGTTTTTT.

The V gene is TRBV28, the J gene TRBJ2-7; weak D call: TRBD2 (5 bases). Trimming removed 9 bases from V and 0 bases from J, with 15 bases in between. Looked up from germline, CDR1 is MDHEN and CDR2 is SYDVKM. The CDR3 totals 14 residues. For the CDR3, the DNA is TGTGCCAGTAGCTGGAGGCGGGTCTCCTACGAGCAGTACTTC. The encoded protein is CASSWRRVSYEQYF.

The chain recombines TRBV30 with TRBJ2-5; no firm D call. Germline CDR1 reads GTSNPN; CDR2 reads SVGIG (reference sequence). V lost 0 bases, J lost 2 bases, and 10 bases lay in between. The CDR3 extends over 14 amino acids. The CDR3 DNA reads TGTGCCTGGAGTGTAACGACATTTCAAGAGACCCAGTACTTC. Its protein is CAWSVTTFQETQYF.